Detailed here is one T cell receptor beta chain. The CDR3 totals 15 residues. Germline CDR1 SGHRS, CDR2 YFSETQ. V gave up 0 bases and J gave up 5 bases, with 14 bases separating them. Isolated RNA was reverse transcribed in full, so expressed TCRB transcripts were sequenced. The table came from immunoSEQ multiplex PCR; TCRdb's copy has only in-frame clones and leaves some out. The sample yields approximately 380,000 clones, around 16% seen once. These data originate in a study of beta chain features in type 1 diabetes. This clonotype originated in a woman under 30 in good health. Sequencing was performed on naive CD4+ T cells from blood. This chain uses TRBV5-1 with TRBJ2-5; no clear D. CDR3 loop: CASSLVLPLGETQYF. CDR3 DNA: TGCGCCAGCAGCTTGGTCCTCCCACTCGGGGAGACCCAGTACTTC. Complete variable domain (other parts from reference TRBV5-1 and TRBJ2-5): KAGVTQTPRYLIKTRGQQVTLSCSPISGHRSVSWYQQTPGQGLQFLFEYFSETQRNKGNFPGRFSGRQFSNSRSEMNVSTLELGDSALYLCASSLVLPLGETQYFGPGTRLLVL.